The 9 T cell receptor beta chains listed next were all sequenced from one sample in a study of cytomegalovirus exposure and HLA in healthy donors. The PCR contained 60 Vbeta and 13 Jbeta primers. Profiling relied on immunoSEQ multiplex PCR, and the TCRdb table lists in-frame clones only, not all of them. The data show fewer than 200,000 clones, with 65% to 85% seen just once and about 0.77% held by the top ten. The material sequenced was PBMCs. All receptors derive from a woman under 30 in good health and CMV-seronegative.

V usage is TRBV5-1 and J usage is TRBJ1-1, with TRBD1 matching over 9 bases. CDR3 length equals 14 residues. CDR1 and CDR2 from the germline V gene are SGHRS and YFSETQ. V dropped 3 bases and J dropped 3; count of bases not matched to a gene: 3. The CDR3 protein is CASSWRTGDTEAFF. The CDR3 DNA sequence: TGCGCCAGCAGCTGGAGGACAGGGGACACTGAAGCTTTCTTT.

This clone occurred once. This chain links TRBV29-1 with TRBJ2-3; perhaps TRBD2 as D (5 bases). Germline V CDR1 and CDR2: SQVTM, ANQGSEA. Trimming removed 5 bases at V and 2 bases at J, with 14 bases between. The CDR3 is made up of 14 amino acids. The chain's CDR3 is CSVIRGTFTDTQYF. In DNA form, the CDR3 reads TGCAGCGTTATTCGGGGTACTTTCACAGATACGCAGTATTTT.

The chain employs TRBV10-1 and TRBJ2-6; 7 positions match TRBD1. V was pared by 10 bases and J by 0 bases, with 12 bases of the junction left unmatched. This CDR3 contains 17 residues. Germline V gene sequence: CDR1 WNHNN, CDR2 SYGVQD (reference sequence). CDR3 in amino acids: CANVTGTADSGANVLTF. CDR3 coding DNA: TGCGCCAACGTGACTGGGACAGCGGACTCTGGGGCCAACGTCCTGACTTTC.

V is TRBV4-1 and J is TRBJ1-1; 10 positions match TRBD1. Germline V CDR1 and CDR2: MGHRA, YSYEKL. The V segment lost 4 bases and the J segment 4 bases; nucleotides outside the gene matches: 9. The CDR3 runs to 16 residues. The CDR3 sequence: CASSPRDRGSATEAFF. The CDR3 nucleotides are TGCGCCAGCAGCCCCCGGGACAGGGGAAGCGCCACTGAAGCTTTCTTT.

This sequence joins TRBV11-2 and TRBJ2-3, with a possible D match to TRBD2 (6 bases). The CDR3 contains 18 residues. V was pared by 2 bases and J by 3 bases, with 21 bases between. Per germline, CDR1 SGHAT and CDR2 FQNNGV. The CDR3 here is CASSLSFLRGIGTDTQYF. CDR3 DNA sequence: TGTGCCAGCAGCTTAAGTTTCCTACGGGGGATCGGTACAGATACGCAGTATTTT.

The V and J genes are TRBV14 and TRBJ2-1, with D uncertain. Trimming shortened V by 4 bases and J by 2 bases, and 18 bases separated the two germline ends. Germline CDR1 reads SGHDN; CDR2 reads FVKESK. CDR3 length: 17 amino acids. CDR3 sequence (DNA): TGTGCCAGCAGCCTTCTACTGCCCGGAGTTCCCTACAATGAGCAGTTCTTC. This encodes CASSLLLPGVPYNEQFF. The full variable domain, its missing parts supplied by reference TRBV14 and TRBJ2-1, is EAGVTQFPSHSVIEKGQTVTLRCDPISGHDNLYWYRRVMGKEIKFLLHFVKESKQDESGMPNNRFLAERTGGTYSTLKVQPAELEDSGVYFCASSLLLPGVPYNEQFFGPGTRLTVL.

The chain uses TRBV28 and TRBJ1-2, with TRBD1 matching over 7 bases. Germline-derived CDR1 and CDR2 are MDHEN and SYDVKM. The CDR3 totals 14 residues. Trimming removed 3 bases from V and 6 bases from J; junction bases left unmatched: 7. The CDR3: CASSFTGDGDGYTF. CDR3 nucleotide sequence: TGTGCCAGCAGTTTTACAGGGGATGGAGATGGCTACACCTTC.

This clone was detected only a few times. Germline is not matched at one junction end, which may reflect a read error. CDR3 region: CSSSVAGSTNEKLFF. The CDR3 DNA reads as TGTTCCAGCAGCGTCGCAGGGTCAACTAATGAAAAACTGTTTTTT. This sequence joins TRBV7-9 and TRBJ1-4, with TRBD1 as a possible D gene (5 bases). The CDR3 totals 15 residues. Germline loops: CDR1 SEHNR, CDR2 FQNEAQ (reference sequence). Variable domain in full (rest from reference TRBV7-9 and TRBJ1-4): DTGVSQNPRHKITKRGQNVTFRCDPISEHNRLYWYRQTLGQGPEFLTYFQNEAQLEKSRLLSDRFSAERPKGSFSTLEIQRTEQGDSAMYLCSSSVAGSTNEKLFFGSGTQLSVL.

The genes are TRBV28 and TRBJ2-2, with 7 bases fitting TRBD2. This CDR3 has 16 residues. CDR1 is MDHEN and CDR2 is SYDVKM in the germline V gene. The V gene end was trimmed by 1 base and the J gene end by 0 bases; junction bases not matched to a gene: 2. The CDR3 protein is CASSLSGGSNTGELFF. The CDR3 coding sequence is TGTGCCAGCAGTTTATCGGGGGGATCGAACACCGGGGAGCTGTTTTTT.